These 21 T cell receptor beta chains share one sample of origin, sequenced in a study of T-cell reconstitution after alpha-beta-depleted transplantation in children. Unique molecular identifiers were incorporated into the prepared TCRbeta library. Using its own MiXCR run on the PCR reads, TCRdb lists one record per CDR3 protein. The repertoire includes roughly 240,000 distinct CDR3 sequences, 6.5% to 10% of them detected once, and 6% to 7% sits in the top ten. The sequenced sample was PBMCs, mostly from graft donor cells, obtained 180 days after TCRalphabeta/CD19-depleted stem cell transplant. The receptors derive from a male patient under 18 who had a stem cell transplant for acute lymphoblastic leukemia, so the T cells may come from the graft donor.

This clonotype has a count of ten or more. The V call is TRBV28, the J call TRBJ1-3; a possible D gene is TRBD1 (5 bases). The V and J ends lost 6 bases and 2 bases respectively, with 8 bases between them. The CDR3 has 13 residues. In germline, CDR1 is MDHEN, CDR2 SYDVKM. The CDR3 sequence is CASSDSAGNTIYF. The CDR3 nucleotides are TGTGCCAGCAGCGACAGCGCTGGAAACACCATATATTTT.

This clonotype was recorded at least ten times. The CDR3 protein is CASSELGRGLASTDTQYF. The CDR3 nucleotides read TGTGCCAGCAGTGAGCTAGGCAGGGGGCTCGCGAGCACAGATACGCAGTATTTT. This chain uses TRBV25-1 with TRBJ2-3; TRBD1 matches 8 bases. The germline V gene encodes CDR1 MGHDK and CDR2 SYGVNS. Losses at the gene ends were 3 bases for V and 0 bases for J; bases not matched to a gene: 11. The CDR3 runs 18 residues.

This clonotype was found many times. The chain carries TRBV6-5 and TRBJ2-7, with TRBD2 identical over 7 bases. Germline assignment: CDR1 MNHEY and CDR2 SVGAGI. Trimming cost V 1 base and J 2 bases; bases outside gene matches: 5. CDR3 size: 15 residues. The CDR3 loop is CASSYFSSGAYEQYF. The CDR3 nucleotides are TGTGCCAGCAGTTACTTTTCTAGCGGAGCCTACGAGCAGTACTTC.

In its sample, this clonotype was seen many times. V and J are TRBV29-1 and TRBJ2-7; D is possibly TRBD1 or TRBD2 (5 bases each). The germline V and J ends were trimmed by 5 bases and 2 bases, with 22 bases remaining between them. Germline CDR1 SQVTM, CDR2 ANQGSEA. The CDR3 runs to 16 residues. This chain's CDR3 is CSVHAQTGTFPYEQYF. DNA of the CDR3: TGCAGCGTTCACGCTCAGACCGGGACCTTCCCCTACGAGCAGTACTTC.

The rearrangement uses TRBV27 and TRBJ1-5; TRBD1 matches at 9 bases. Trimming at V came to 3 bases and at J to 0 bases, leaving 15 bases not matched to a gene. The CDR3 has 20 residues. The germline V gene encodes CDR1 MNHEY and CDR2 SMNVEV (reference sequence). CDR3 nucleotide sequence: TGTGCCAGCAGTTTCCGTACAGGGGGCTCCCGGAAACTTAGCAATCAGCCCCAGCATTTT. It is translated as CASSFRTGGSRKLSNQPQHF.

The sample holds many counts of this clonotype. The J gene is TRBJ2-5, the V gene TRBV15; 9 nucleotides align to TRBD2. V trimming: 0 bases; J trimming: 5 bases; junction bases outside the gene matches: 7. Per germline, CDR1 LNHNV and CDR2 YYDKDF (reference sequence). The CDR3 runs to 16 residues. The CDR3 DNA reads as TGTGCCACCAGCAGAGAAAAAGCGGGAGGTATGGAGACCCAGTACTTC. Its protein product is CATSREKAGGMETQYF.

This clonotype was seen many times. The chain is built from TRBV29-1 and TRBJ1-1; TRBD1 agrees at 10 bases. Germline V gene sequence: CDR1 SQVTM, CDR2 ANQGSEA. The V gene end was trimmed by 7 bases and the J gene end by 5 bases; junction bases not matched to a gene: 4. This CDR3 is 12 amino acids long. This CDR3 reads CSGQGARTEAFF. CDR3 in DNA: TGCAGCGGACAGGGGGCGAGGACTGAAGCTTTCTTT.

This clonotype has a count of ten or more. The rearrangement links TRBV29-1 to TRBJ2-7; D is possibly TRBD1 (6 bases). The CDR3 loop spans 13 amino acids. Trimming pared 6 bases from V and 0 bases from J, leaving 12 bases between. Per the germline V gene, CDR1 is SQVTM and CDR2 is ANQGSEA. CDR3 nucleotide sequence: TGCAGCGTCCGAGGACAGAGCTCCTACGAGCAGTACTTC. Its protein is CSVRGQSSYEQYF.

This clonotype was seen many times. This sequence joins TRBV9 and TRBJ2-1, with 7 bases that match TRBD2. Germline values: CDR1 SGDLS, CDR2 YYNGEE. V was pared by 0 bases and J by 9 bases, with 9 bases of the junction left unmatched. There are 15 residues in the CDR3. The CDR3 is CASSVESGNGGEQFF. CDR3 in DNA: TGTGCCAGCAGCGTAGAAAGCGGGAACGGTGGTGAGCAGTTCTTC.

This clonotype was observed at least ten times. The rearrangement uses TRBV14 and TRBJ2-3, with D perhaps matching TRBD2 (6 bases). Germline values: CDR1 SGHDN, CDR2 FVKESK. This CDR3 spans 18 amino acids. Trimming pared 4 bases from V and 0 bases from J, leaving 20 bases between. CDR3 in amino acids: CASSPHGGTSFSTDTQYF. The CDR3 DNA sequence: TGTGCCAGCAGCCCACACGGCGGGACCTCTTTTAGCACAGATACGCAGTATTTT. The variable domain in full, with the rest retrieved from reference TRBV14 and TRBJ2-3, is EAGVTQFPSHSVIEKGQTVTLRCDPISGHDNLYWYRRVMGKEIKFLLHFVKESKQDESGMPNNRFLAERTGGTYSTLKVQPAELEDSGVYFCASSPHGGTSFSTDTQYFGPGTRLTVL.

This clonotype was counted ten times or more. CDR3 bases: TGTGCCAGCAGCTTAGCGCTTAGGGGGCCCTATGGCTACACCTTC. Translation gives CASSLALRGPYGYTF. J is TRBJ1-2 and V is TRBV7-2, with 7 positions matching TRBD1. V shed 0 bases and J 4 bases; nucleotides not matched to a gene: 5. Germline CDR1 is SGHTA and CDR2 is FQGNSA. CDR3 length equals 15 residues.

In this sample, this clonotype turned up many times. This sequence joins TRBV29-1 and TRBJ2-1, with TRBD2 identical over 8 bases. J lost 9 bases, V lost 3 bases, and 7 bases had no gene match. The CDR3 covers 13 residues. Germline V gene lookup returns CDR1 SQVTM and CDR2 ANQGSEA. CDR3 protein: CSVEGLVFTEQFF. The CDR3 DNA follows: TGCAGCGTTGAGGGACTAGTCTTTACTGAGCAGTTCTTC.

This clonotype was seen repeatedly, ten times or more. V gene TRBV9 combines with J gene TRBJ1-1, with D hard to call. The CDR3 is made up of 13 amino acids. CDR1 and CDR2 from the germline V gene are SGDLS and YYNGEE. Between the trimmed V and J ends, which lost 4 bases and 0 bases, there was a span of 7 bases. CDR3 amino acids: CASSPTVNTEAFF. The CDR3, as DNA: TGTGCCAGCAGCCCCACCGTGAACACTGAAGCTTTCTTT. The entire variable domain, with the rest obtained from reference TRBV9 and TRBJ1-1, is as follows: DSGVTQTPKHLITATGQRVTLRCSPRSGDLSVYWYQQSLDQGLQFLIQYYNGEERAKGNILERFSAQQFPDLHSELNLSSLELGDSALYFCASSPTVNTEAFFGQGTRLTVV.

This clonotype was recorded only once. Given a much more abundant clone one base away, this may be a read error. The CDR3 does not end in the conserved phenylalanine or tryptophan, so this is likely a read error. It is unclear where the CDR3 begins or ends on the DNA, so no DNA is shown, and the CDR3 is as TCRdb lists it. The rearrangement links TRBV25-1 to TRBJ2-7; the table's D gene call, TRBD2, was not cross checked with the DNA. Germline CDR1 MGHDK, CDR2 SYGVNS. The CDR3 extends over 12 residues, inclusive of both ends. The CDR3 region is CASSETAVLQLA.

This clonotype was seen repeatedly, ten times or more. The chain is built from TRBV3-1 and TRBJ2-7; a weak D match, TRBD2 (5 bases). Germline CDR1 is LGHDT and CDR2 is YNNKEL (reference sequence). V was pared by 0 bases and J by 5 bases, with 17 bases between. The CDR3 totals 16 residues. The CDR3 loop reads CASSQDRLAKGHEQYF. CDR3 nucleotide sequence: TGTGCCAGCAGCCAAGACCGGCTAGCTAAGGGCCACGAGCAGTACTTC.

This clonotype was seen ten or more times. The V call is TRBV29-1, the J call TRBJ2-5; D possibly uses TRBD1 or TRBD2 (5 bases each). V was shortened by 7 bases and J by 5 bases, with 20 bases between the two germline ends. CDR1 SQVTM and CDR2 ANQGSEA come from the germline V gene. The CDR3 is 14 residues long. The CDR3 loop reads CSATGGEKGETQYF. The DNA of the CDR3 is TGCAGCGCCACCGGAGGAGAAAAGGGGGAGACCCAGTACTTC.

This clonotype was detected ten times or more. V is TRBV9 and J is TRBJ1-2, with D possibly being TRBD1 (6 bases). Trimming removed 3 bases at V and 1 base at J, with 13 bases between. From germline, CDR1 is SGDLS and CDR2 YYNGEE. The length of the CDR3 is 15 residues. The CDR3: CASSDRVVGNYGYTF. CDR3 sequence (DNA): TGTGCCAGCAGCGACAGGGTCGTCGGTAACTATGGCTACACCTTC.

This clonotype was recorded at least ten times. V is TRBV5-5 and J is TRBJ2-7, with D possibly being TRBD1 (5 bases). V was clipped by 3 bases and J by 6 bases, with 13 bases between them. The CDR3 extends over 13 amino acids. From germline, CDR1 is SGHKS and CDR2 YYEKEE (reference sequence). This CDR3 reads CASSWSGRVEQYF. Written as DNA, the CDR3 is TGTGCCAGCAGCTGGTCCGGCAGGGTCGAGCAGTACTTC.

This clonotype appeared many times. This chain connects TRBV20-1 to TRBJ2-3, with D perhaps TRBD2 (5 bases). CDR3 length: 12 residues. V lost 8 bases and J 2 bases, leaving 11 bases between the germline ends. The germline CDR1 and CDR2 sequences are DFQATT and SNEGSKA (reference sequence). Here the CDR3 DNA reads TGCAGTCTGGACTTTTCCACAGATACGCAGTATTTT. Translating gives CSLDFSTDTQYF.

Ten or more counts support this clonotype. In DNA form, the CDR3 reads TGTGCCAGCAGCCCACTTACTAGCACCAATGAGCAGTTCTTC. As protein: CASSPLTSTNEQFF. The chain links TRBV12-3 or TRBV12-4 to TRBJ2-1, with D possibly TRBD2 on 6 matching bases. Trimming took 6 bases from V and 6 from J, leaving 15 bases between them. The CDR3 is 14 amino acids.

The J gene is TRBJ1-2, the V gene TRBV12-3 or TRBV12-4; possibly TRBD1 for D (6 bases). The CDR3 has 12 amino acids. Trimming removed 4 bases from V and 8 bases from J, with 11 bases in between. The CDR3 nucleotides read TGTGCCAGCAGTTCGCGACAGGACGGCTACACCTTC. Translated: CASSSRQDGYTF.